The T cell receptor beta chain under discussion was sequenced for a study of CD8+CD57+ T cells in acquired aplastic anemia. For the study at large: Sorted CD4+ and CD8+ cell DNA averaged about 3.5 ug. Regarding the study as a whole: The CD8+ Simpson's diversity of patients and controls was not significantly different. The study identified roughly 29 CD8+ CDR3 sequences shared by patients and controls.

Worth noting for this clonotype: Its antigen is undetermined.

The CDR3 sequence is 14 residues long. V shed 1 base and J shed 9 bases, with 10 bases lying between them. According to the study, genomic DNA was the template for TCR beta VDJ and CDR3 profiling. TCRdb reprocessed the reads with MiXCR, giving one entry per CDR3 protein. The table includes about 210,000 distinct CDR3 sequences, around 60% detected once. V is TRBV12-3 or TRBV12-4 and J is TRBJ1-6; possibly TRBD1 for D (6 bases). The source is a human donor in good health. The sample was sorted CD4+, CD8+, or CD8+CD57+ T cells (not recorded which) from PBMCs. Here the CDR3 DNA reads TGTGCCAGCAGTTTAGGGACAGTAGGTTCACCCCTCCACTTT. Translating gives CASSLGTVGSPLHF.